This entry is about one T cell receptor beta chain. No antigen is known for it. The entry originates in a study of beta chain features in type 1 diabetes. General observations from the study: In patients and controls equally, PCR might favor templates that are shorter. All four CD4+ subsets of Type 1 diabetes patients contained TCRB CDR3s that were moderately but significantly shorter.

One heparinised draw, averaging roughly 100 mL, was taken per donor. CD4+ naive, central memory, regulatory and stem cell-like memory subsets were isolated by sorting on CD45RO/CCR7/CD25/CD127/CD95/CD27. Sorted populations all had greater than 95% purity. The entirety of the isolated RNA underwent reverse transcription, so expressed TCRB transcripts were sequenced. Repertoires were generated with immunoSEQ multiplex PCR, while TCRdb's copy carries only in-frame clones and drops some. The sample includes hundreds of thousands of clones, about 11% of them seen just once. Germline CDR1 is SGDLS and CDR2 is YYNGEE. With V trimmed by 1 base and J by 4 bases, 9 bases remained unmatched. This CDR3 comprises 16 residues.

V and J are TRBV9 and TRBJ1-1, with 8 bases that match TRBD1. Material for sequencing was naive CD4+ T cells from blood. The sequence came from a man aged 30-40 years with type 1 diabetes. DNA of the CDR3: TGTGCCAGCAGCGTAACCCCAGGGGGCGCGGGCACTGAAGCTTTCTTT. Its protein is CASSVTPGGAGTEAFF.